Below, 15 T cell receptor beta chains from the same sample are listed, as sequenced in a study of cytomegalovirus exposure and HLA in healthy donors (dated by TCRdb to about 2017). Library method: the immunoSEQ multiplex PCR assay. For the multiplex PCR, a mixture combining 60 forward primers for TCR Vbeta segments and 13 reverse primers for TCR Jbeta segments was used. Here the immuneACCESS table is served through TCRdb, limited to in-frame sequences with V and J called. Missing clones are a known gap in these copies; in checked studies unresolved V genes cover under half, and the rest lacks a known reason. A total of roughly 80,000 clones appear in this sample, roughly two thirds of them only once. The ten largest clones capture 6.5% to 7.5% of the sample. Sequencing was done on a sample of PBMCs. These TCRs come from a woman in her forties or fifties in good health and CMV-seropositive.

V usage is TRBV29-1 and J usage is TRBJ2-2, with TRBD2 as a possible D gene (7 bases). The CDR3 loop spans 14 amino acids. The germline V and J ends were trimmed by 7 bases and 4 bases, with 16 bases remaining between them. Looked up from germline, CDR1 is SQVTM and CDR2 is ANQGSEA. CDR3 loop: CSAKKGGPTGELFF. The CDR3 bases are TGCAGCGCCAAGAAGGGGGGGCCCACCGGGGAGCTGTTTTTT.

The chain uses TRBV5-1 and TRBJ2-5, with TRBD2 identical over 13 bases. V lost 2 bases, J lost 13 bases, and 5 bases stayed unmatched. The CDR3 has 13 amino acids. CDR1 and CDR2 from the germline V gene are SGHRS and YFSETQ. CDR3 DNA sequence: TGCGCCAGCAGCTTTATTGGACTAGCGGGGGCGTACTTC. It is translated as CASSFIGLAGAYF.

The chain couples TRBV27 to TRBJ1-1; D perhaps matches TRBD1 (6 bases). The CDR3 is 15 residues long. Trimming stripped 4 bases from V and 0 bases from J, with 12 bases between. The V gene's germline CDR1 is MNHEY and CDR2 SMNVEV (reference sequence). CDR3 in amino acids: CASSSEQGLNTEAFF. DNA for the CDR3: TGTGCCAGCAGTTCAGAACAGGGATTGAACACTGAAGCTTTCTTT.

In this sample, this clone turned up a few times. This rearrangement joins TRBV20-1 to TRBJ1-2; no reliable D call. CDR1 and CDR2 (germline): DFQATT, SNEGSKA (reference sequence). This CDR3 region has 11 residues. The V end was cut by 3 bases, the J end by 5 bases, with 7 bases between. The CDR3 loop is CSASREYGYTF. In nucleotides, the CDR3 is TGCAGTGCTAGTCGGGAGTATGGCTACACCTTC.

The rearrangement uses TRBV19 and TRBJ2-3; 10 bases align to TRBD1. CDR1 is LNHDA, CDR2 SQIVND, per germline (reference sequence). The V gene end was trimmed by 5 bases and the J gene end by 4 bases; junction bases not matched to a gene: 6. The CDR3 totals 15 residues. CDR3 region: CASSPPDRGADTQYF. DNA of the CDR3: TGTGCCAGTAGTCCCCCGGACAGGGGGGCAGATACGCAGTATTTT. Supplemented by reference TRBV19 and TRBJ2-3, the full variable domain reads DGGITQSPKYLFRKEGQNVTLSCEQNLNHDAMYWYRQDPGQGLRLIYYSQIVNDFQKGDIAEGYSVSREKKESFPLTVTSAQKNPTAFYLCASSPPDRGADTQYFGPGTRLTVL.

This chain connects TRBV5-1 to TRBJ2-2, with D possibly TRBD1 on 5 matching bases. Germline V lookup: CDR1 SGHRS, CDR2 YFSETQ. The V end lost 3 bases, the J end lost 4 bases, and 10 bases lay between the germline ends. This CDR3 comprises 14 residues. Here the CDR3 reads CASSSRTLTGELFF. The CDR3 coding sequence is TGCGCCAGCAGCTCAAGGACACTCACCGGGGAGCTGTTTTTT.

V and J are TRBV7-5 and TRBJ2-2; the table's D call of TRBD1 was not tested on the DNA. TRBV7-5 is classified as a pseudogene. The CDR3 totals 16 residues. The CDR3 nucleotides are TGTGTCAGAAGCTTAGCGACAGGGGAGGATACCGGGGAGCTGTTTTTT. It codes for CVRSLATGEDTGELFF.

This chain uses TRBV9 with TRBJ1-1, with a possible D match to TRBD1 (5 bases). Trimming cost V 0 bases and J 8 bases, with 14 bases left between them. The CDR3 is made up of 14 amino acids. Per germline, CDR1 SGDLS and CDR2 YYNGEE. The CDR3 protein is CASSVEGRTNEAFF. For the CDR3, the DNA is TGTGCCAGCAGCGTAGAGGGGCGGACCAACGAAGCTTTCTTT.

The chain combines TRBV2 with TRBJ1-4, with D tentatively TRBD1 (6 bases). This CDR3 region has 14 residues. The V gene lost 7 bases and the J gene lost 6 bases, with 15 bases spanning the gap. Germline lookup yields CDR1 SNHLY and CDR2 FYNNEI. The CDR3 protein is CASTTGGSYEKLFF. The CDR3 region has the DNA TGTGCCAGCACAACGGGGGGCAGCTATGAAAAACTGTTTTTT.

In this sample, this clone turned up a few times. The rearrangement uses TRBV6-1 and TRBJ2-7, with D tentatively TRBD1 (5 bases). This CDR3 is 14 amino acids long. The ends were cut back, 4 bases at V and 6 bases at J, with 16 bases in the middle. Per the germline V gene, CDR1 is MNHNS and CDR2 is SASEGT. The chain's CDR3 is CASSGSHSRAEQYV. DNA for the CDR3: TGTGCCAGCAGTGGATCACATAGCAGGGCCGAGCAGTACGTC.

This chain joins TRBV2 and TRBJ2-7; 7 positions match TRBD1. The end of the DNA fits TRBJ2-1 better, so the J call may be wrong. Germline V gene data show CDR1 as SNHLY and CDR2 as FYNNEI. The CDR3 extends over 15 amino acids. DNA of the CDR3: TGTGCCAGCAGTGGAGGGGGCACGGCCTACAATGAGCAGTTCTTC. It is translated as CASSGGGTAYNEQFF.

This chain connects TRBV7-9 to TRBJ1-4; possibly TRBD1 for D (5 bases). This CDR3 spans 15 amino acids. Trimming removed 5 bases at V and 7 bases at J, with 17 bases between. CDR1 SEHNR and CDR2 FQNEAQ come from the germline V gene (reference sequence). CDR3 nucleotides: TGTGCCAGCAGCAGTAGGTCCGGGGGACTTGAAAAACTGTTTTTT. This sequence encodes CASSSRSGGLEKLFF.

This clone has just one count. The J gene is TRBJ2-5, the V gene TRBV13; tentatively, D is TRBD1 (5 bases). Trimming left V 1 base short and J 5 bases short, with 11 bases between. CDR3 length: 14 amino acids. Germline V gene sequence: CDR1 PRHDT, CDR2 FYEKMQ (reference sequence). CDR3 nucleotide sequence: TGTGCCAGCAGCTTAGAACAGGCTCGGGAGACCCAGTACTTC. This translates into CASSLEQARETQYF. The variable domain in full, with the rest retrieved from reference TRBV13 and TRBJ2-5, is AAGVIQSPRHLIKEKRETATLKCYPIPRHDTVYWYQQGPGQDPQFLISFYEKMQSDKGSIPDRFSAQQFSDYHSELNMSSLELGDSALYFCASSLEQARETQYFGPGTRLLVL.

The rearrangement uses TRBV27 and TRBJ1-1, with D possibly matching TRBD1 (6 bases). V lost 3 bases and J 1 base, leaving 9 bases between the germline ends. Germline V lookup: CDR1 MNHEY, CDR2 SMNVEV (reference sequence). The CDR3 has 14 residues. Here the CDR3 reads CASSFGGANTEAFF. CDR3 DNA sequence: TGTGCCAGCAGTTTCGGGGGGGCGAACACTGAAGCTTTCTTT.

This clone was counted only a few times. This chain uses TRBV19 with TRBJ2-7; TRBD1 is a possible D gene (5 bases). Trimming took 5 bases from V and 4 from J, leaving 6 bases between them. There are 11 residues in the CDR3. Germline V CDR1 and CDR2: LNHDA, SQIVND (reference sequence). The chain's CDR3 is CASSHRYEQYF. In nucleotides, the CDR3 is TGTGCCAGTAGTCACAGGTACGAGCAGTACTTC.